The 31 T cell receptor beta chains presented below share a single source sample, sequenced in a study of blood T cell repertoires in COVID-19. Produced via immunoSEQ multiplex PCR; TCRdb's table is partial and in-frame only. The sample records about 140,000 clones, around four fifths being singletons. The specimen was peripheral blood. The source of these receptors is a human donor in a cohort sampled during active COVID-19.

The CDR3 nucleotides read TGTGCCAGCAGCGACAATCCGTCGAGCAATCAGCCCCAGCATTTT. Encoded protein: CASSDNPSSNQPQHF. The V gene is TRBV6-5, the J gene TRBJ1-5, with D unresolved. Trimming cost V 6 bases and J 1 base, with 13 bases left between them. This CDR3 is 15 amino acids long. Germline loops: CDR1 MNHEY, CDR2 SVGAGI.

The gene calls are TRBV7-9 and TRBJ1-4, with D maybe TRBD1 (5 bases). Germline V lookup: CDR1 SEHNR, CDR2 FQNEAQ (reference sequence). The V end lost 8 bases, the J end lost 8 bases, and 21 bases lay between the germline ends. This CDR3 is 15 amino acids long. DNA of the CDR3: TGTGCCAGCGCGCGGGAGGGGTGGAAGGAGGAAAAACTGTTTTTT. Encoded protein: CASAREGWKEEKLFF.

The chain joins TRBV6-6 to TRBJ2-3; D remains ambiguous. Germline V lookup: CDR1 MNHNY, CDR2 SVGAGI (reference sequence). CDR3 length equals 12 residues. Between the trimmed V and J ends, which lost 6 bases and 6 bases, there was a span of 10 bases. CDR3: CASSLDSDTQYF. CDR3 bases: TGTGCCAGCAGCCTAGACTCGGATACGCAGTATTTT.

The CDR3 sequence: CASSLGTSGNTGELFF. In DNA form, the CDR3 reads TGCGCCAGCAGCTTGGGGACTAGCGGGAACACCGGGGAGCTGTTTTTT. This chain connects TRBV5-1 to TRBJ2-2; 10 bases are shared with TRBD2. The J segment lost 1 base and the V segment lost 0 bases, leaving 0 bases of the junction unmatched. The CDR3 is made up of 16 amino acids. Germline CDR1 SGHRS, CDR2 YFSETQ.

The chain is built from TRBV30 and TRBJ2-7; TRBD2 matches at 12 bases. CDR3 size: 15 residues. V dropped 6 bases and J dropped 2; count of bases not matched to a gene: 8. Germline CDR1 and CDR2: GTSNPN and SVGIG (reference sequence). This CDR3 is CACFGLAGSTYEQYV. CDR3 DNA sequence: TGTGCCTGTTTCGGACTAGCGGGATCAACCTACGAGCAGTACGTC.

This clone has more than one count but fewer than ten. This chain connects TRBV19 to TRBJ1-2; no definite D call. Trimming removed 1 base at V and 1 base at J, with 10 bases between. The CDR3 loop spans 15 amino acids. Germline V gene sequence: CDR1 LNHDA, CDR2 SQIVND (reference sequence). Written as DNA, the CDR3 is TGTGCCAGTAGTATAGTGGGCCAGAGTAACTATGGCTACACCTTC. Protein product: CASSIVGQSNYGYTF.

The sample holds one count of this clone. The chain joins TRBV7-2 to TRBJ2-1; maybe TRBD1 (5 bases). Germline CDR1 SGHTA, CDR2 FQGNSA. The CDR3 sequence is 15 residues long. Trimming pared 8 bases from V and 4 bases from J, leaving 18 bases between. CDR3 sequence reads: CASEARGPTYNEQFF. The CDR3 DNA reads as TGTGCCAGCGAAGCAAGGGGCCCCACATACAATGAGCAGTTCTTC.

CDR3 in amino acids: CASSLFQGVTYNSPLHF. The CDR3 DNA sequence: TGTGCCAGCAGTTTATTTCAGGGGGTGACTTATAATTCACCCCTCCACTTT. The chain combines TRBV27 with TRBJ1-6; 7 positions agree with TRBD1. In germline, CDR1 is MNHEY, CDR2 SMNVEV (reference sequence). This CDR3 comprises 17 residues. The V segment lost 1 base and the J segment 4 bases; nucleotides outside the gene matches: 7.

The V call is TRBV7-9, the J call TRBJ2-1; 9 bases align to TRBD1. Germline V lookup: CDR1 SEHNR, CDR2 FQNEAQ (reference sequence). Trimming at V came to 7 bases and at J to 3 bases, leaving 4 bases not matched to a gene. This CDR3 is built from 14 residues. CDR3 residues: CASTRDRDYNEQFF. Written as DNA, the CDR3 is TGTGCCAGCACCCGGGACAGGGACTACAATGAGCAGTTCTTC.

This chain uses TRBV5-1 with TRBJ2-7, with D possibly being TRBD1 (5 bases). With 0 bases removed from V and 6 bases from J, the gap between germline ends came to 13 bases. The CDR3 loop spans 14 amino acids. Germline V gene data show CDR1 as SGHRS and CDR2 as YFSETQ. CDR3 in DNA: TGCGCCAGCAGCTTGGCCCGGAACAGGCTCGAGCAGTACGTC. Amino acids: CASSLARNRLEQYV.

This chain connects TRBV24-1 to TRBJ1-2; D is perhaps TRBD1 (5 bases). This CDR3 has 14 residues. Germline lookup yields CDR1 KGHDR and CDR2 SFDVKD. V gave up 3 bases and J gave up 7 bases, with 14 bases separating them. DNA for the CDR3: TGTGCCACCAGTGATCCAGGGAGGGGCGGTGGCTACACCTTC. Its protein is CATSDPGRGGGYTF.

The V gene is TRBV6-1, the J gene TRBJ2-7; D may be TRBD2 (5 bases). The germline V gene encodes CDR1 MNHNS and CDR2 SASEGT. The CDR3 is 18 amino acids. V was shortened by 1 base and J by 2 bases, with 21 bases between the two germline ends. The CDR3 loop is CASSEGTSSWRAPYEQYV. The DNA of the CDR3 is TGTGCCAGCAGTGAAGGTACTAGTTCGTGGCGCGCTCCCTACGAGCAGTACGTC.

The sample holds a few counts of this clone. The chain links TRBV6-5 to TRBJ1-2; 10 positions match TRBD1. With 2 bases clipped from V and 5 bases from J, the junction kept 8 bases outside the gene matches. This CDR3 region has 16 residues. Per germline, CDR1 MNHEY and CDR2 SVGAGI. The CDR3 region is CASSYRRTGGGYGYTF. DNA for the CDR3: TGTGCCAGCAGTTACCGACGGACAGGGGGGGGATATGGCTACACCTTC.

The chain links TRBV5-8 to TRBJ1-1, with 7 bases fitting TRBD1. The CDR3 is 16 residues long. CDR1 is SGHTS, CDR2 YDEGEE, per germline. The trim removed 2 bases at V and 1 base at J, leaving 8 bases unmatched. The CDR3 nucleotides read TGTGCCAGCAGCTTACTCCCGGGACAGAAGAACACTGAAGCTTTCTTT. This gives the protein CASSLLPGQKNTEAFF.

CDR3 DNA: TGTGCCAGCAACGATATAGCGGGGGGGTCCCGGGACGAGCAGTACTTC. Protein sequence: CASNDIAGGSRDEQYF. The chain carries TRBV28 and TRBJ2-7; 11 bases fit TRBD2. Germline V gives CDR1 MDHEN, CDR2 SYDVKM. This CDR3 comprises 16 residues. Unmatched junction bases numbered 13, after V lost 7 bases and J lost 5 bases.

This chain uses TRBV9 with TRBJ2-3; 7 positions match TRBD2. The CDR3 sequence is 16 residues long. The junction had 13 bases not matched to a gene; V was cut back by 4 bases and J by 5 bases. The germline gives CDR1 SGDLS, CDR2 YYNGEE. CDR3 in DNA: TGTGCCAGCAGCACCGGACTAGTGGGATACAAAGATACGCAGTATTTT. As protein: CASSTGLVGYKDTQYF.

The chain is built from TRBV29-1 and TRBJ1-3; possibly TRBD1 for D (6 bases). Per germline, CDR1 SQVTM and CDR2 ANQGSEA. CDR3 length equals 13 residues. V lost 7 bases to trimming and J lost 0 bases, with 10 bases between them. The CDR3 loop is CSAEDSSGNTIYF. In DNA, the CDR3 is TGCAGCGCCGAGGACAGCTCTGGAAACACCATATATTTT.

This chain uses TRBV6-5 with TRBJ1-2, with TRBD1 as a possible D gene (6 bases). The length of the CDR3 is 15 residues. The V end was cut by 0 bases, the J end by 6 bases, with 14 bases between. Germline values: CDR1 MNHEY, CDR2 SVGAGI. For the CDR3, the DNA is TGTGCCAGCAGTTACTCACCGACAGGTGGAAATGGCTACACCTTC. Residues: CASSYSPTGGNGYTF.

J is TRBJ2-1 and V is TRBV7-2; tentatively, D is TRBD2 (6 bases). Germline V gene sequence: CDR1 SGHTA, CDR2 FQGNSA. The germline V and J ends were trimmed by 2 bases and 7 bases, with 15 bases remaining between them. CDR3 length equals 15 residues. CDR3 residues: CASSLMTGVGNEQFF. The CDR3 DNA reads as TGTGCCAGCAGCTTAATGACGGGAGTTGGGAATGAGCAGTTCTTC. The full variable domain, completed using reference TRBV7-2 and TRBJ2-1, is GAGVSQSPSNKVTEKGKDVELRCDPISGHTALYWYRQSLGQGLEFLIYFQGNSAPDKSGLPSDRFSAERTGGSVSTLTIQRTQQEDSAVYLCASSLMTGVGNEQFFGPGTRLTVL.

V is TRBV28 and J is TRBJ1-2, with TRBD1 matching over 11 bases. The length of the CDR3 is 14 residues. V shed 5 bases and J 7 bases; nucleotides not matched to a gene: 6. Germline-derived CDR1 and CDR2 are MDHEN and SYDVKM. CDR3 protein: CASSPGQGVFGYTF. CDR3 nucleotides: TGTGCCAGCAGTCCGGGACAGGGGGTTTTTGGCTACACCTTC.

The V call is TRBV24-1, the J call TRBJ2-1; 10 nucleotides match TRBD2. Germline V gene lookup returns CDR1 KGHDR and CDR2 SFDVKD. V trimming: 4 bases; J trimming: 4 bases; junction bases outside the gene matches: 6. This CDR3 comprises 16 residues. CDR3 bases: TGTGCCACCAGTGACCAAAGCGGGGGGGATTACAATGAGCAGTTCTTC. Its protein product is CATSDQSGGDYNEQFF.

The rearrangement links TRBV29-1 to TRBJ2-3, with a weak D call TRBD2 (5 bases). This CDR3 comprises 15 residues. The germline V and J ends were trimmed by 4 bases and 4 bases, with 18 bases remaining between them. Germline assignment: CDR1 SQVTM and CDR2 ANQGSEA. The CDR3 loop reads CSVVAGNLRSDTQYF. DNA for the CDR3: TGCAGCGTTGTGGCGGGCAATCTTAGGTCAGATACGCAGTATTTT.

For the CDR3, the DNA is TGTGCCAGCAGAGAAAGCGGGAGGGCCGAGGGGGAGCAGTTCTTC. Translating gives CASRESGRAEGEQFF. The chain couples TRBV13 to TRBJ2-1; TRBD2 matches 10 bases. Trimming removed 6 bases from V and 10 bases from J; junction bases left unmatched: 12. Germline values: CDR1 PRHDT, CDR2 FYEKMQ (reference sequence). The CDR3 is made up of 15 amino acids. The variable domain in full, with the rest retrieved from reference TRBV13 and TRBJ2-1, is AAGVIQSPRHLIKEKRETATLKCYPIPRHDTVYWYQQGPGQDPQFLISFYEKMQSDKGSIPDRFSAQQFSDYHSELNMSSLELGDSALYFCASRESGRAEGEQFFGPGTRLTVL.

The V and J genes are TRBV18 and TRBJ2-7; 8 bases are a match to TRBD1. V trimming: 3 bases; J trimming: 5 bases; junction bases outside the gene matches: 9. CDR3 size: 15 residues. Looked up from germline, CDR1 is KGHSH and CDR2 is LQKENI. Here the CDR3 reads CASSPFRTGLNEQYF. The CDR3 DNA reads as TGTGCCAGCTCACCCTTCCGGACAGGGCTTAACGAGCAGTACTTC.

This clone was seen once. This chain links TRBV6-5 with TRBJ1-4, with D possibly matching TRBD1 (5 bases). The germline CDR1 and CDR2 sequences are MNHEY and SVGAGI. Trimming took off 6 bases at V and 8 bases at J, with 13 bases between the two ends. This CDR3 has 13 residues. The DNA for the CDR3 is TGTGCCAGCAGCCAGGGTGGAGGGGAAAAACTGTTTTTT. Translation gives CASSQGGGEKLFF.

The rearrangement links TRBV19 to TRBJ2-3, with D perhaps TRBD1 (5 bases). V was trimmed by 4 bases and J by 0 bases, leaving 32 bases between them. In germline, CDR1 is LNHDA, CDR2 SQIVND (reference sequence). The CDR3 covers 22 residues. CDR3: CASSRQLTDATDKSTSTDTQYF. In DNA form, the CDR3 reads TGTGCCAGTAGTAGACAGCTGACAGACGCGACCGATAAGTCAACTAGCACAGATACGCAGTATTTT.

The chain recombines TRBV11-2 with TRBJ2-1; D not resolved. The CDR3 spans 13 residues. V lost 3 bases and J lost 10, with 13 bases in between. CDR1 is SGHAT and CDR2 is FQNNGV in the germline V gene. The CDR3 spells CASSLSRPSEQFF. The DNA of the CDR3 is TGTGCCAGCAGCTTGTCGAGGCCCAGCGAGCAGTTCTTC.

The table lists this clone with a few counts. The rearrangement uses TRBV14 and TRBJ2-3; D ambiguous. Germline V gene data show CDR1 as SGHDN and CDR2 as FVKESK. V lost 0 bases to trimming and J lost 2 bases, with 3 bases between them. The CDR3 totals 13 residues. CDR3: CASSQELTDTQYF. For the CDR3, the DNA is TGTGCCAGCAGCCAAGAACTCACAGATACGCAGTATTTT.

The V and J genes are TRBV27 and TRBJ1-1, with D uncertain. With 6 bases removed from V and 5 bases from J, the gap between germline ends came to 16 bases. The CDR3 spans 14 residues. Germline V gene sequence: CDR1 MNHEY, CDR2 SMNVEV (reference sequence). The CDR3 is CASSPSEGRTEAFF. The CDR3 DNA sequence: TGTGCCAGCAGCCCCTCGGAGGGCCGGACTGAAGCTTTCTTT.

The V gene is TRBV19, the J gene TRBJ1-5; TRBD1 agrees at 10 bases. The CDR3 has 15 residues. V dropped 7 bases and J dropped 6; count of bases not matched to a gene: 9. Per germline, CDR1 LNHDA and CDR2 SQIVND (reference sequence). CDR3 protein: CASTSGQGGIQPQHF. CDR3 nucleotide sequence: TGTGCCAGTACCTCTGGACAGGGGGGGATTCAGCCCCAGCATTTT.

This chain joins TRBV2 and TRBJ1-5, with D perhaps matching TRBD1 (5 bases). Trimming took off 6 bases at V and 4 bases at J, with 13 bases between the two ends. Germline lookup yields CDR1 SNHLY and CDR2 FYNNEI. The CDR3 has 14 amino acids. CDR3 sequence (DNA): TGTGCCAGCAGCTACAGACAGTCAAATCAGCCCCAGCATTTT. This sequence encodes CASSYRQSNQPQHF.